This T cell receptor beta chain comes out of a study of blood T cell repertoires in COVID-19. Study-level information: COVID-19 samples from acute and convalescent phases originated in the United States, Italy and Spain. The cDNA or gDNA used as material had been derived from T cells, B-cell-depleted T cells, or PBMCs.

Original data processing: Reference gene primer amplification gave estimated nucleated cell counts. Using immunoSEQ multiplex PCR, the repertoire was profiled, and TCRdb retains in-frame clones only, with some absent. Clone size and V and J calls were adopted from that table, with D and trimming inferred from the DNA. The data contain roughly 120,000 clones, 70% to 80% of them singletons. V was trimmed by 4 bases and J by 3 bases, leaving 13 bases between them. The CDR3 sequence is 14 residues long. Germline assignment: CDR1 LNHNV and CDR2 YYDKDF (reference sequence). The source is a human donor in a cohort sampled during active COVID-19. This rearrangement joins TRBV15 to TRBJ2-7, with D hard to call. Sequenced material: peripheral blood. The CDR3 sequence: CATSKLPVGYEQYF. The DNA for the CDR3 is TGTGCCACCAGCAAACTACCCGTCGGCTACGAGCAGTACTTC.